A single sample gave rise to the 11 T cell receptor beta chains below, sequenced in a study of blood T cell repertoires in COVID-19. Produced via immunoSEQ multiplex PCR; TCRdb's table is partial and in-frame only. The sample contains some 210,000 clones, 80% to 90% of which appear only once. Sequences were obtained from PBMCs or T cells enriched from blood (not recorded which). These TCRs come from a man aged 18 to 29 with acute COVID-19.

To note about this clone: Different DNA sequences within this sample yield the same CDR3. V usage is TRBV27 and J usage is TRBJ2-7; 7 bases fit TRBD2. This CDR3 contains 14 residues. The trim removed 3 bases at V and 5 bases at J, leaving 7 bases unmatched. Germline V gene data show CDR1 as MNHEY and CDR2 as SMNVEV (reference sequence). CDR3 sequence: CASSLGGAMNEQYF. The CDR3 bases are TGTGCCAGCAGTTTGGGAGGGGCGATGAACGAGCAGTACTTC.

The V and J genes are TRBV5-1 and TRBJ2-3; 11 bases are shared with TRBD2. This CDR3 comprises 16 residues. Germline CDR1 reads SGHRS; CDR2 reads YFSETQ. Unmatched junction bases numbered 4, after V lost 1 base and J lost 3 bases. This CDR3 reads CASSLSSSGRTDTQYF. DNA of the CDR3: TGCGCCAGCAGCTTGTCTTCTAGCGGGAGGACAGATACGCAGTATTTT.

The genes are TRBV28 and TRBJ2-5; 8 bases are a match to TRBD2. The CDR3 length is 15 residues. Per germline, CDR1 MDHEN and CDR2 SYDVKM. After removal of 3 bases from V and 5 bases from J, the junction contained 8 bases not matched to a gene. CDR3 protein: CASSFPLGRGETQYF. CDR3 DNA sequence: TGTGCCAGCAGTTTTCCCCTCGGGAGGGGTGAGACCCAGTACTTC.

The V call is TRBV15, the J call TRBJ2-5, with D hard to call. CDR3 length: 15 amino acids. Germline values: CDR1 LNHNV, CDR2 YYDKDF (reference sequence). Trimming took off 0 bases at V and 2 bases at J, with 10 bases between the two ends. The CDR3 loop reads CATSRDPTGQETQYF. For the CDR3, the DNA is TGTGCCACCAGCAGAGATCCGACGGGTCAAGAGACCCAGTACTTC. Complete variable domain (other parts from reference TRBV15 and TRBJ2-5): DAMVIQNPRYQVTQFGKPVTLSCSQTLNHNVMYWYQQKSSQAPKLLFHYYDKDFNNEADTPDNFQSRRPNTSFCFLDIRSPGLGDTAMYLCATSRDPTGQETQYFGPGTRLLVL.

This sequence joins TRBV29-1 and TRBJ1-6; 8 bases line up with TRBD1. The CDR3 sequence is 14 residues long. The junction had 9 bases not matched to a gene; V was cut back by 5 bases and J by 9 bases. The V gene's germline CDR1 is SQVTM and CDR2 ANQGSEA. As DNA, the CDR3 is TGCAGCGTTTCTCTCGGACAGGGTTCTTCACCCCTCCACTTT. Its protein is CSVSLGQGSSPLHF.

Regarding this clone: This same CDR3 is encoded by further DNA sequences in the sample. The chain uses TRBV4-1 and TRBJ1-4, with 10 bases matching TRBD1. Germline CDR1 reads MGHRA; CDR2 reads YSYEKL. J was trimmed by 5 bases and V by 0 bases; bases with no gene match: 3. This CDR3 comprises 16 residues. The CDR3 loop reads CASSQDGGQGNEKLFF. The CDR3 DNA follows: TGCGCCAGCAGCCAAGATGGGGGACAGGGGAATGAAAAACTGTTTTTT.

The V and J genes are TRBV6-2 or TRBV6-3 and TRBJ2-7, with 7 bases fitting TRBD1. After removal of 2 bases from V and 3 bases from J, the junction contained 10 bases not matched to a gene. The germline gives CDR1 MNHEY, CDR2 SVGEGT. This CDR3 comprises 16 residues. Here the CDR3 DNA reads TGTGCCAGCAGTTACGACCGGACAGGTGGGCGCTACGAGCAGTACTTC. Encoded protein: CASSYDRTGGRYEQYF.

The chain links TRBV19 to TRBJ2-1, with TRBD2 as a possible D gene (6 bases). V was clipped by 9 bases and J by 9 bases, with 12 bases between them. The germline CDR1 and CDR2 sequences are LNHDA and SQIVND (reference sequence). The CDR3 is 11 amino acids. The CDR3 loop is CASGSGSEQFF. In DNA form, the CDR3 reads TGTGCCAGCGGGAGTGGGAGTGAGCAGTTCTTC.

The gene calls are TRBV18 and TRBJ2-3; the D gene is possibly TRBD2 (7 bases). CDR3 length: 16 residues. Trimming left V 6 bases short and J 0 bases short, with 16 bases between. Germline CDR1 reads KGHSH; CDR2 reads LQKENI. Written as DNA, the CDR3 is TGTGCCAGCTCCCCTGTTCGGGGGGCAAGCACAGATACGCAGTATTTT. It translates to CASSPVRGASTDTQYF.

The V call is TRBV5-4, the J call TRBJ2-5; D perhaps matches TRBD2 (5 bases). The V gene lost 4 bases and the J gene lost 3 bases, with 16 bases spanning the gap. This CDR3 region has 15 residues. Germline lookup yields CDR1 SGHNT and CDR2 YYREEE (reference sequence). CDR3 amino acids: CASSVRTLREETQYF. The CDR3 nucleotides read TGTGCCAGCAGCGTCCGGACTCTCCGGGAAGAGACCCAGTACTTC.

The V call is TRBV7-2, the J call TRBJ1-1; weak D call: TRBD1 (6 bases). Germline V gene data show CDR1 as SGHTA and CDR2 as FQGNSA. This CDR3 contains 17 residues. V lost 2 bases, J lost 1 base, and 17 bases lay in between. The CDR3 coding sequence is TGTGCCAGCAGCTTACCCCGGACAGAAGTATGGAACACTGAAGCTTTCTTT. It yields the protein CASSLPRTEVWNTEAFF. Full variable domain (remainder filled in from reference TRBV7-2 and TRBJ1-1): GAGVSQSPSNKVTEKGKDVELRCDPISGHTALYWYRQSLGQGLEFLIYFQGNSAPDKSGLPSDRFSAERTGGSVSTLTIQRTQQEDSAVYLCASSLPRTEVWNTEAFFGQGTRLTVV.